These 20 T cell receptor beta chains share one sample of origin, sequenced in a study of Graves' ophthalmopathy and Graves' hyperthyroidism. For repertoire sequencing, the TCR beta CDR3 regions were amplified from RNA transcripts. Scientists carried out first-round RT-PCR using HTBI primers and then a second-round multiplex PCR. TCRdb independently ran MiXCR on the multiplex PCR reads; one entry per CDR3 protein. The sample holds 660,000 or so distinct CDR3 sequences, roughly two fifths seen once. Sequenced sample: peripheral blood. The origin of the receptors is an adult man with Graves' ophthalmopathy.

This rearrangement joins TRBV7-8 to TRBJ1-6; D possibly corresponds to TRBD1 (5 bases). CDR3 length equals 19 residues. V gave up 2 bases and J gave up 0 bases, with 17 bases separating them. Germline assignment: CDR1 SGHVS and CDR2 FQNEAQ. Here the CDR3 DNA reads TGTGCCAGCAGCTTACCCCCTAGGGGCGGGAGCTCCTATAATTCACCCCTCCACTTT. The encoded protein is CASSLPPRGGSSYNSPLHF.

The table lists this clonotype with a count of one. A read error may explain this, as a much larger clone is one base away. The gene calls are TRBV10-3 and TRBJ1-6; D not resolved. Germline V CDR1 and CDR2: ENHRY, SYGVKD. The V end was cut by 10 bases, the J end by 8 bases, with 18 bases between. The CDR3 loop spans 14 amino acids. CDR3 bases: TGTGCCAGCGGTTACCGGGGATCTGATTCACCCCTCCACTTT. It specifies CASGYRGSDSPLHF.

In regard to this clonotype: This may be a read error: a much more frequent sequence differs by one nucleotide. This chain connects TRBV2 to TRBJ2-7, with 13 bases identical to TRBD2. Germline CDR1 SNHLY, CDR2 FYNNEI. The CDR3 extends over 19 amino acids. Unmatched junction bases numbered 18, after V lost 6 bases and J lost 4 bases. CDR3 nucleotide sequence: TGTGCCAGCAGCGCTATCCGCGGACTAGCGGGAGTCGTAACTTACGAGCAGTACTTC. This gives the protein CASSAIRGLAGVVTYEQYF.

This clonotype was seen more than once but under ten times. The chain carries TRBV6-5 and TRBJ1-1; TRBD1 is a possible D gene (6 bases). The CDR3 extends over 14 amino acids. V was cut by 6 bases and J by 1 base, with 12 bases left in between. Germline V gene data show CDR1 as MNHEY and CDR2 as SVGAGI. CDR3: CASRQTGPNTEAFF. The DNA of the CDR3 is TGTGCCAGCAGACAGACAGGACCGAACACTGAAGCTTTCTTT.

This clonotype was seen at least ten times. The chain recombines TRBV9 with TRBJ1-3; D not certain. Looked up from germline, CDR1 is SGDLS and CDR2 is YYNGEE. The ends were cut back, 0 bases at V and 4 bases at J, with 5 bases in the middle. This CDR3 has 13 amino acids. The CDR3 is CASSVEEGNTIYF. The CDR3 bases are TGTGCCAGCAGCGTAGAGGAAGGAAACACCATATATTTT.

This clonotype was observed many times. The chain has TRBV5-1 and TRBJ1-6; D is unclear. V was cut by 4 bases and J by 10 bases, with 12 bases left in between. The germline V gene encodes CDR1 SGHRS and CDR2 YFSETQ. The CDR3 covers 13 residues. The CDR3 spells CASSQQEESPLHF. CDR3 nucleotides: TGCGCCAGCAGCCAACAAGAGGAATCACCCCTCCACTTT.

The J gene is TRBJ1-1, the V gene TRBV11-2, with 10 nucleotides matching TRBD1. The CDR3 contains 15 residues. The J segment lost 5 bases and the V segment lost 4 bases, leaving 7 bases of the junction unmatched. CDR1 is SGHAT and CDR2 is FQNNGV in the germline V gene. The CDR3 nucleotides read TGTGCCAGCAGCTCGGGGACAGGGGTAAGAACTGAAGCTTTCTTT. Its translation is CASSSGTGVRTEAFF.

Here the CDR3 DNA reads TGTGCCAGCAGCCGTAGGAGGAACAGTGTTTCAACTGAAGCTTTCTTT. Its translation is CASSRRRNSVSTEAFF. The chain combines TRBV25-1 with TRBJ1-1, with D unresolved. This CDR3 region has 16 residues. The V gene lost 6 bases and the J gene lost 5 bases, with 22 bases spanning the gap. In germline, CDR1 is MGHDK, CDR2 SYGVNS.

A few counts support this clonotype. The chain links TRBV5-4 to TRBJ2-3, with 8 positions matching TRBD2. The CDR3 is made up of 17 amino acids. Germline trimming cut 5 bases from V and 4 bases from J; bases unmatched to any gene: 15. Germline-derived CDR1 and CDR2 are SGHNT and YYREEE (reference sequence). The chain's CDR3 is CASSYYGSGRVADTQYF. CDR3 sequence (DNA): TGTGCCAGCAGTTATTACGGGAGCGGGAGAGTCGCAGATACGCAGTATTTT. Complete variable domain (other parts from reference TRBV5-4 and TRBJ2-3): ETGVTQSPTHLIKTRGQQVTLRCSSQSGHNTVSWYQQALGQGPQFIFQYYREEENGRGNFPPRFSGLQFPNYSSELNVNALELDDSALYLCASSYYGSGRVADTQYFGPGTRLTVL.

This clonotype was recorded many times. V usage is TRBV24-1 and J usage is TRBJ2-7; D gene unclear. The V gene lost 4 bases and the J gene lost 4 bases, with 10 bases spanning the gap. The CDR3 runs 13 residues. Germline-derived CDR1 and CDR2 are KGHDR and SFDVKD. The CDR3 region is CATSEPDGYEQYF. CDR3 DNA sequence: TGTGCCACCAGTGAACCGGACGGATACGAGCAGTACTTC.

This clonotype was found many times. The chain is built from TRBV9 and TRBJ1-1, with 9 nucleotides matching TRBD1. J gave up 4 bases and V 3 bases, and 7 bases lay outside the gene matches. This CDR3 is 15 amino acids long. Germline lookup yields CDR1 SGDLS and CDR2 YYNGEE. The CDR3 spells CASSDRGTGPTEAFF. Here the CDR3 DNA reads TGTGCCAGCAGCGACCGAGGGACAGGGCCCACTGAAGCTTTCTTT. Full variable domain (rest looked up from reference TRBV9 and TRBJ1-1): DSGVTQTPKHLITATGQRVTLRCSPRSGDLSVYWYQQSLDQGLQFLIQYYNGEERAKGNILERFSAQQFPDLHSELNLSSLELGDSALYFCASSDRGTGPTEAFFGQGTRLTVV.

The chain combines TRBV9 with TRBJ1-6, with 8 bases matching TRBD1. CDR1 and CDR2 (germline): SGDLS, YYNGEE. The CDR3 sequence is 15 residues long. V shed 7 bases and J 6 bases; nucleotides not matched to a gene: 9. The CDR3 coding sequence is TGTGCCAGCTCACTCTACAGGGGGACTAATTCACCCCTCCACTTT. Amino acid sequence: CASSLYRGTNSPLHF. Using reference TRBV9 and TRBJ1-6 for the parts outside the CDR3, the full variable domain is DSGVTQTPKHLITATGQRVTLRCSPRSGDLSVYWYQQSLDQGLQFLIQYYNGEERAKGNILERFSAQQFPDLHSELNLSSLELGDSALYFCASSLYRGTNSPLHFGNGTRLTVT.

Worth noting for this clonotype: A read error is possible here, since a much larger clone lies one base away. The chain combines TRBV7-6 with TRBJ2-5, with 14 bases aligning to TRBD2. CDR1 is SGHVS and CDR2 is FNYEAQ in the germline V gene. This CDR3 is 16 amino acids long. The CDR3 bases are TGTGCCAGCAGGCGACTAGCGGGGGGGTACCAAGAGGCCCAGTACTTC. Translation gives CASRRLAGGYQEAQYF.

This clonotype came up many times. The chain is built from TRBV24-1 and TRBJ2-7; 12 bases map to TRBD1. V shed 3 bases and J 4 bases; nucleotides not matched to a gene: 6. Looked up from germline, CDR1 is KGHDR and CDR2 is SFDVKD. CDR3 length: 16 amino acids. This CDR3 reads CATSDTGTGGSYEQYF. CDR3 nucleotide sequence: TGTGCCACCAGTGATACCGGGACAGGGGGCTCGTACGAGCAGTACTTC.

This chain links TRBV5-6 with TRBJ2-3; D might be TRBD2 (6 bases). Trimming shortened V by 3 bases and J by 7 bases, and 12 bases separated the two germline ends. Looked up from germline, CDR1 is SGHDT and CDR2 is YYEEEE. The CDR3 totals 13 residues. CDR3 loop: CASSSREWNTQYF. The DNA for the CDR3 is TGTGCCAGCAGCTCTCGGGAGTGGAATACGCAGTATTTT.

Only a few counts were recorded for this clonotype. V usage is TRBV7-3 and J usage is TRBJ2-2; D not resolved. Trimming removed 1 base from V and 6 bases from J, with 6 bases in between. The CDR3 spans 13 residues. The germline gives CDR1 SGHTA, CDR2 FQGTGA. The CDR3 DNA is TGTGCCAGCAGCTTAAATTCTGCCGGGGAGCTGTTTTTT. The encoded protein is CASSLNSAGELFF. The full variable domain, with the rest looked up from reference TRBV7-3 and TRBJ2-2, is GAGVSQTPSNKVTEKGKYVELRCDPISGHTALYWYRQSLGQGPEFLIYFQGTGAADDSGLPNDRFFAVRPEGSVSTLKIQRTERGDSAVYLCASSLNSAGELFFGEGSRLTVL.

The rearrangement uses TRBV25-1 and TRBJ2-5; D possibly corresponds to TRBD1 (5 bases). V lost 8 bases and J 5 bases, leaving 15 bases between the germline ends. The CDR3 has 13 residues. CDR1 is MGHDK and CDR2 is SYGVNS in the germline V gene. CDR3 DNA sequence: TGTGCCAGCGTGGATACAGGCCCGGAGACCCAGTACTTC. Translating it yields CASVDTGPETQYF.

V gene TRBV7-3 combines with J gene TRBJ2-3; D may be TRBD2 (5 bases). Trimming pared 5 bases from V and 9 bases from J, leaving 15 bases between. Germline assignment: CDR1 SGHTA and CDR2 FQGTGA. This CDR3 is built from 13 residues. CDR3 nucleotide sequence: TGTGCCAGCAGCAGACAAGGGAGTGACACGCAGTATTTT. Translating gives CASSRQGSDTQYF.

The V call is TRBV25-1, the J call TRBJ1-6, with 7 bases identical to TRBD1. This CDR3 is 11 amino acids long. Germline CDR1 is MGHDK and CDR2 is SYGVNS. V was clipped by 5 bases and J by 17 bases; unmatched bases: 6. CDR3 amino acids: CASSPRQGFHF. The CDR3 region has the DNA TGTGCCAGCAGTCCCCGACAGGGTTTCCACTTT.

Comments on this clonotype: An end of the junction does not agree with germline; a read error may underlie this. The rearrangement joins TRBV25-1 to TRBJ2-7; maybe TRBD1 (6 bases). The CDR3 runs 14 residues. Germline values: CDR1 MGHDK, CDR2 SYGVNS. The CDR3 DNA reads TGTGCCAGCAGTGCTATCAGGGGCCCACACGAGCAGCACTTC. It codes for CASSAIRGPHEQHF.